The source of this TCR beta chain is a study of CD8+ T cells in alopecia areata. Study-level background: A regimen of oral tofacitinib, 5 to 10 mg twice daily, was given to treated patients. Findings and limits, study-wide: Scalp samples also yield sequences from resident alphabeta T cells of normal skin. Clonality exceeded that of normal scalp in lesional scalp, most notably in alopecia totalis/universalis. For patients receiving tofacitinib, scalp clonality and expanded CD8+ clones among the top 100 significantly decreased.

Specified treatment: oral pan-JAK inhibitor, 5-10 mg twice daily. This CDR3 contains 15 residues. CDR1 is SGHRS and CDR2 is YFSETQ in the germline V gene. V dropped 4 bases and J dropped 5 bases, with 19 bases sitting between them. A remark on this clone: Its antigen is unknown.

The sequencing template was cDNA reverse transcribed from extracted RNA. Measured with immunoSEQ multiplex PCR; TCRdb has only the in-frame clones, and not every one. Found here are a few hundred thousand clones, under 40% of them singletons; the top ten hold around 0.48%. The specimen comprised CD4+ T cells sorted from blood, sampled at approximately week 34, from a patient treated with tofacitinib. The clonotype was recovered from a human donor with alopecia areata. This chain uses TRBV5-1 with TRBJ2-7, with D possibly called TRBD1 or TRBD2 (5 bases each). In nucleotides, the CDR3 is TGCGCCAGCAGCCCCCGGCAGGGTGGAGGCAACGAGCAGTACTTC. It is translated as CASSPRQGGGNEQYF.